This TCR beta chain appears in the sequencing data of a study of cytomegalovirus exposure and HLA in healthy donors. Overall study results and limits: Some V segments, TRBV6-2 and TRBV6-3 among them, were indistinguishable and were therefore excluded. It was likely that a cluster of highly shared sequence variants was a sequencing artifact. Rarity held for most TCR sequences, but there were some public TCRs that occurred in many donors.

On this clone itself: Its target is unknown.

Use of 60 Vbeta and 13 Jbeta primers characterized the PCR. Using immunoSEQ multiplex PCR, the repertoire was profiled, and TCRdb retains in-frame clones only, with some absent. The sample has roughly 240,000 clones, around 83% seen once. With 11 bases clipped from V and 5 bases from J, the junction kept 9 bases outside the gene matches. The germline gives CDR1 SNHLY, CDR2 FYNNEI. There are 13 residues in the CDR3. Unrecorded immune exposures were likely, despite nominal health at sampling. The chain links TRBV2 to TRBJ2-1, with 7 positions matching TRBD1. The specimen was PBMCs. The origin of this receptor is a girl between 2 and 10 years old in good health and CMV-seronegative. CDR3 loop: CAGYRGDDNEQFF. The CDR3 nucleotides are TGTGCCGGCTACAGGGGCGACGACAATGAGCAGTTCTTC.